This TCR beta chain was recorded in a study of blood T cell repertoires in COVID-19. About the study: Samples taken during acute and convalescent COVID-19 were collected in the United States, Italy and Spain. Sources were T cells, B-cell-depleted T cells, or PBMCs; the material itself was cDNA or gDNA.

Under the authors' procedure: By means of reference gene primer amplification, nucleated cell counts were estimated. Sequenced by immunoSEQ multiplex PCR; TCRdb stores in-frame clones only, minus some. V and J calls and clone size are copied from that table; D and trimming were computed from the DNA. Of over 200,000 clones in the sample, 80% to 85% were seen once. This clonotype originated in a man aged 35-49 years with acute or convalescent COVID-19. The sample was peripheral blood.

CDR3 DNA sequence: TGTGCCAGCACCGTTGACAGGGGGACAGATACGCAGTATTTT. Its protein product is CASTVDRGTDTQYF. The V and J genes are TRBV7-2 and TRBJ2-3, with 9 bases aligning to TRBD1. The ends lost 7 bases at V and 3 bases at J; junction bases unmatched: 5. CDR1 and CDR2 (germline): SGHTA, FQGNSA. The CDR3 runs 14 residues.